This TCR beta chain was documented in a study of Ad26.COV2.S vaccination and SARS-CoV-2 variants. Study-wide findings and caveats: Breadth and depth estimates from TCRs may understate total T cell responses.

The table came from immunoSEQ multiplex PCR; TCRdb's copy has only in-frame clones and leaves some out. The data show around 250,000 clones, with about 89% seen just once and around 3% held by the top ten. As concerns this clone: As yet, its antigen is unknown.

Treatment specified: approximately 18 received Ad26.COV2.S at low or high dose, single or two shots; 5 received placebo; per-sample allocation not given. After the first vaccine or placebo injection, samples were drawn on day 63. V was pared by 8 bases and J by 5 bases, with 15 bases between. Per the germline V gene, CDR1 is LNHDA and CDR2 is SQIVND (reference sequence). CDR3 length equals 13 residues. The chain employs TRBV19 and TRBJ1-1; tentative D call: TRBD1 (5 bases). The sample consisted of peripheral blood, taken in a trial of Ad26.COV2.S vaccine versus placebo. The sequence was collected from a person aged 18 to 59 who received the Ad26.COV2.S COVID-19 vaccine or a placebo. The CDR3 loop reads CASGKGRGTEAFF. Here the CDR3 DNA reads TGTGCCAGTGGGAAGGGGCGCGGAACTGAAGCTTTCTTT.